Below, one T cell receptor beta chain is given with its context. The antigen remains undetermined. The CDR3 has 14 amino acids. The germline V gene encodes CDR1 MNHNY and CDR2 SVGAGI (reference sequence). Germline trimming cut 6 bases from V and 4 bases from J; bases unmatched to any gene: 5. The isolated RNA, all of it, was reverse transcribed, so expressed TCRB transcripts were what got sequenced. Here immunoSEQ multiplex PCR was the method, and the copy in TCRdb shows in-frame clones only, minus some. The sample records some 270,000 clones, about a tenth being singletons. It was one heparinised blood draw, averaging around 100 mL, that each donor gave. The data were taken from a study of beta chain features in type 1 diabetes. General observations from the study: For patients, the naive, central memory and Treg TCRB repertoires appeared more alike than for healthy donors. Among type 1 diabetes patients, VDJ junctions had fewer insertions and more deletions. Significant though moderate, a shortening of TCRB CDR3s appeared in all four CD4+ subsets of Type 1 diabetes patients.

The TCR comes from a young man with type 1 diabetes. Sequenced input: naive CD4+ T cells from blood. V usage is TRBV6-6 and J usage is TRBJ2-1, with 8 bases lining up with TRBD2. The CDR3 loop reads CASRNGGAYNEQFF. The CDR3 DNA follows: TGTGCCAGCAGAAACGGGGGGGCGTACAATGAGCAGTTCTTC.